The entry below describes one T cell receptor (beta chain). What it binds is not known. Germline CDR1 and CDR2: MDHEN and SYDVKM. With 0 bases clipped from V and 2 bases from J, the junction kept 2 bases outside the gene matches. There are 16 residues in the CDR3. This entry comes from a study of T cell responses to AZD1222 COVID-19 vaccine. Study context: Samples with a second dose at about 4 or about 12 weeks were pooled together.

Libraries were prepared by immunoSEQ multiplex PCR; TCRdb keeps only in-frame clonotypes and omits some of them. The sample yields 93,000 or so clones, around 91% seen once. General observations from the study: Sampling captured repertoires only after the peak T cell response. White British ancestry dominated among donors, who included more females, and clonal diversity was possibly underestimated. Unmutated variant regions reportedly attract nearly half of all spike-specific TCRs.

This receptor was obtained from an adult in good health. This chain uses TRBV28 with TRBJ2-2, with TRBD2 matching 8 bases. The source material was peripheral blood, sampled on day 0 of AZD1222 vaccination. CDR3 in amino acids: CASSLWTSVNTGELFF. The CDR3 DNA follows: TGTGCCAGCAGTTTATGGACTAGCGTCAACACCGGGGAGCTGTTTTTT.